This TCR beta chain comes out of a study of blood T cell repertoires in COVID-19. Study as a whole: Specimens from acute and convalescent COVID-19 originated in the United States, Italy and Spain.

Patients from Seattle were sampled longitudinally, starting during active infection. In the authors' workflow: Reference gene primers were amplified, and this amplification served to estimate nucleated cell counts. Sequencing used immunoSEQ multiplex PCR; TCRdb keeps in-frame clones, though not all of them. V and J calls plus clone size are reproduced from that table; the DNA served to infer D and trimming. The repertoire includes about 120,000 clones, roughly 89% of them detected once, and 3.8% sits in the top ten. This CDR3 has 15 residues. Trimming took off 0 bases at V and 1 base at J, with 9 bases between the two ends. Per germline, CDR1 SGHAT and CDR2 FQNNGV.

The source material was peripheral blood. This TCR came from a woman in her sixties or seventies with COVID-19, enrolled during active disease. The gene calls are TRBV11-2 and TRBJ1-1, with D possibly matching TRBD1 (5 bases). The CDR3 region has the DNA TGTGCCAGCAGCTTAGATCTCAGGGCGAACACTGAAGCTTTCTTT. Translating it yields CASSLDLRANTEAFF.